These 17 T cell receptor beta chains were sequenced from one sample in a study of blood T cells in healthy people across ages. A second PCR, run for roughly 7 to 11 cycles, used a sample-barcoded 5' primer plus a J-beta primer mix. TCRdb re-analysed the 5' RACE reads in MiXCR, keeping a single row per CDR3 protein. The sample carries fewer than 1,000,000 distinct CDR3 sequences, approximately 44% recorded once. Sequenced: blood. These receptors all stem from a man between 60 and 75 years old in good health.

This clonotype was recorded only once. The junction shows a germline mismatch at one end, possibly a read error. This sequence joins TRBV20-1 and TRBJ2-3; TRBD2 is a possible D gene (7 bases). Looked up from germline, CDR1 is DFQATT and CDR2 is SNEGSKA (reference sequence). CDR3 length: 16 residues. In DNA, the CDR3 is TGCAGTGCGACGCATGGGGGGGGGCTACACACAGATACGCGGTATTTT. The encoded protein is CSATHGGGLHTDTRYF.

This clonotype has more than one count but fewer than ten. The rearrangement links TRBV4-3 to TRBJ2-3; possible D gene TRBD2, 5 bases. V was shortened by 0 bases and J by 0 bases, with 16 bases between the two germline ends. Germline V gene lookup returns CDR1 LGHNA and CDR2 YSLEER. The CDR3 runs to 18 residues. In DNA, the CDR3 is TGCGCCAGCAGCCAAGAAGGCTTCCCTAGCCTAAGCACAGATACGCAGTATTTT. Its translation is CASSQEGFPSLSTDTQYF.

This clonotype was counted only a few times. The V and J genes are TRBV12-3 or TRBV12-4 and TRBJ2-5, with TRBD2 identical over 7 bases. This CDR3 contains 14 residues. The V and J ends lost 5 bases and 2 bases, in that order; junction bases with no gene match: 5. Written as DNA, the CDR3 is TGTGCCAGCAGTAGGGGAGGGGCACAAGAGACCCAGTACTTC. Its protein is CASSRGGAQETQYF.

In this sample, this clonotype turned up a few times. V gene TRBV7-2 combines with J gene TRBJ2-7, with a weak D call TRBD2 (5 bases). Trimming stripped 8 bases from V and 2 bases from J, with 10 bases between. The CDR3 has 12 amino acids. The V gene's germline CDR1 is SGHTA and CDR2 FQGNSA. The CDR3 region is CASSGKPYEQYF. The CDR3 region has the DNA TGTGCCAGCTCCGGGAAACCCTACGAGCAGTACTTC.

This clonotype has just one count. The V and J genes are TRBV19 and TRBJ1-2, with D unresolved. Germline V gene sequence: CDR1 LNHDA, CDR2 SQIVND (reference sequence). The CDR3 covers 12 residues. V lost 3 bases and J 4 bases, leaving 6 bases between the germline ends. In DNA, the CDR3 is TGTGCCAGTAGTATCCCTACCTATGGCTACACCTTC. Translated, it gives CASSIPTYGYTF. Complete variable domain (other parts from reference TRBV19 and TRBJ1-2): DGGITQSPKYLFRKEGQNVTLSCEQNLNHDAMYWYRQDPGQGLRLIYYSQIVNDFQKGDIAEGYSVSREKKESFPLTVTSAQKNPTAFYLCASSIPTYGYTFGSGTRLTVV.

The table lists this clonotype with a few counts. The genes are TRBV4-3 and TRBJ2-3, with TRBD2 matching over 8 bases. The CDR3 runs 17 residues. Germline V CDR1 and CDR2: LGHNA, YSLEER. The ends lost 0 bases at V and 1 base at J; junction bases unmatched: 6. Written as DNA, the CDR3 is TGCGCCAGCAGCCAAGATATCGGAGCGGGGGGCACAGATACGCAGTATTTT. Protein: CASSQDIGAGGTDTQYF.

The chain recombines TRBV12-3 or TRBV12-4 with TRBJ2-3; unclear D gene. The CDR3 consists of 12 residues. V was pared by 6 bases and J by 4 bases, with 8 bases between. In DNA, the CDR3 is TGTGCCAGCAGATCGTTAGCAGATACGCAGTATTTT. This gives the protein CASRSLADTQYF.

This rearrangement joins TRBV7-8 to TRBJ2-4; 10 nucleotides align to TRBD1. CDR1 SGHVS and CDR2 FQNEAQ come from the germline V gene. The ends lost 4 bases at V and 5 bases at J; junction bases unmatched: 2. The CDR3 runs 14 residues. Here the CDR3 reads CASSSGTGENIQYF. CDR3 nucleotide sequence: TGTGCCAGCAGCTCTGGGACAGGGGAAAACATTCAGTACTTC.

This chain joins TRBV7-9 and TRBJ2-7, with 7 bases matching TRBD1. Per germline, CDR1 SEHNR and CDR2 FQNEAQ (reference sequence). The CDR3 is made up of 15 amino acids. Losses at the gene ends were 8 bases for V and 1 base for J; bases not matched to a gene: 11. The CDR3 DNA sequence: TGTGCCAGCGGAACGGGACAGAACCCTTCCTACGAGCAGTACTTC. It encodes CASGTGQNPSYEQYF.

Here the CDR3 DNA reads TGTGCCAGCAGTCTCTTTACTGGGGGCACCTACGAGCAGTACTTC. It codes for CASSLFTGGTYEQYF. The V gene is TRBV28, the J gene TRBJ2-4; possible D gene TRBD1, 6 bases. The J call may be in error: the DNA end matches TRBJ2-7 better. The germline gives CDR1 MDHEN, CDR2 SYDVKM. This CDR3 has 15 amino acids.

This clonotype has a handful of counts. This sequence joins TRBV20-1 and TRBJ2-7; D perhaps matches TRBD1 (6 bases). Trimming pared 0 bases from V and 3 bases from J, leaving 9 bases between. The germline V gene has CDR1 DFQATT and CDR2 SNEGSKA (reference sequence). The CDR3 runs 13 residues. Written as DNA, the CDR3 is TGCAGTGCTAGAGATAGGACAGACTACGAGCAGTACTTC. Protein sequence: CSARDRTDYEQYF.

CDR3 bases: TGCAGCGTTGTCCCCGGGGGTCGGAACACTGAAGCTTTCTTT. This sequence encodes CSVVPGGRNTEAFF. J is TRBJ1-1 and V is TRBV29-1; weak D call: TRBD1 (5 bases). Germline CDR1 and CDR2: SQVTM and ANQGSEA. This CDR3 spans 14 amino acids. V was cut by 4 bases and J by 1 base, with 13 bases left in between. Full variable domain (missing parts from reference TRBV29-1 and TRBJ1-1): SAVISQKPSRDICQRGTSLTIQCQVDSQVTMMFWYRQQPGQSLTLIATANQGSEATYESGFVIDKFPISRPNLTFSTLTVSNMSPEDSSIYLCSVVPGGRNTEAFFGQGTRLTVV.

The chain carries TRBV28 and TRBJ2-1; D may match TRBD1 or TRBD2 (5 bases each). Germline assignment: CDR1 MDHEN and CDR2 SYDVKM. The germline V and J ends were trimmed by 5 bases and 9 bases, with 20 bases remaining between them. The CDR3 extends over 15 amino acids. CDR3 protein: CASSRGDPTLVEQFF. The CDR3 region has the DNA TGTGCCAGCAGTCGAGGGGACCCCACCCTTGTTGAGCAGTTCTTC.

A few counts support this clonotype. The V gene is TRBV12-3 or TRBV12-4, the J gene TRBJ2-5; 9 nucleotides agree with TRBD1. The J call may be mistaken, given a closer DNA end match to TRBJ2-7. The CDR3 length is 13 residues. CDR3 region: CASRGQGRDEQYF. CDR3 nucleotides: TGTGCCAGCAGAGGACAGGGGAGAGACGAGCAGTACTTC.

The rearrangement links TRBV27 to TRBJ2-1; the match to TRBD2 covers 7 bases. CDR1 is MNHEY and CDR2 is SMNVEV in the germline V gene (reference sequence). CDR3 length: 15 amino acids. J lost 7 bases, V lost 2 bases, and 8 bases had no gene match. In DNA, the CDR3 is TGTGCCAGCAGTTTAGCCCAGGGAGGGAGTAATGAGCAGTTCTTC. This sequence encodes CASSLAQGGSNEQFF.

CDR3 region: CASSQGTRGSASEKLFF. CDR3 nucleotide sequence: TGCGCCAGCAGCCAAGGGACTCGGGGGTCGGCTAGTGAAAAACTGTTTTTT. The gene calls are TRBV4-1 and TRBJ1-4, with a possible D match to TRBD1 (5 bases). Trimming stripped 1 base from V and 7 bases from J, with 19 bases between. Per germline, CDR1 MGHRA and CDR2 YSYEKL. This CDR3 region has 17 residues.

As regards this clonotype: A read error may produce the germline difference seen at one junction end. The chain recombines TRBV6-1 with TRBJ1-5; 7 bases agree with TRBD1. From germline, CDR1 is MNHNS and CDR2 SASEGT. The CDR3 contains 16 residues. The DNA for the CDR3 is TGTGCCAGCAGGGAAGAACAGGGGAGGAGGAGTCAGCCCCAGCATTTT. As protein: CASREEQGRRSQPQHF.